This T cell receptor beta chain was recorded in a study of blood T cell repertoires in COVID-19. TCRdb keeps only in-frame clones here, not all; method: immunoSEQ multiplex PCR. The repertoire holds roughly 150,000 clones, with around 80% as singletons. This CDR3 has 16 residues. Germline values: CDR1 SGHRS, CDR2 YFSETQ. With 3 bases clipped from V and 0 bases from J, the junction kept 5 bases outside the gene matches. The J gene is TRBJ1-2, the V gene TRBV5-1, with 10 positions matching TRBD1. The TCR sequence derives from a woman aged 45 to 65 in a cohort sampled during active or convalescent COVID-19. Input material: peripheral blood. The CDR3 coding sequence is TGCGCCAGCAGCTCGGGACAGGGGCGCACTAACTATGGCTACACCTTC. Translating it yields CASSSGQGRTNYGYTF.